The T cell receptor (beta chain) described here comes from a study of blood T cells in healthy people across ages. General study points: Naive CD4+ cell counts and diversity both ran higher in long-lived than in aged donors. Across the age range, TCR beta diversity per million T cells fell in a roughly linear way.

In the case of this clonotype: Its target is not known.

A J-beta primer mix and a sample-barcoded 5' primer were used in a second PCR of roughly 7 to 12 cycles. TCRdb reprocessed the 5' RACE reads via MiXCR and lists one record per CDR3 protein. The sample shows around 1.1 million distinct CDR3 sequences, under 40% of them seen only once. Germline assignment: CDR1 SEHNR and CDR2 FQNEAQ (reference sequence). The CDR3 covers 15 residues. The trim removed 1 base at V and 9 bases at J, leaving 5 bases unmatched. Healthy Caucasian individuals from Russia aged about 6 to 90 served as donors. The sample comprised blood. The clonotype originates from a man between 18 and 35 years old in good health. This chain uses TRBV7-9 with TRBJ2-1; 11 bases are a match to TRBD1. The CDR3 DNA follows: TGTGCCAGCAGCTTAGTGGACAGGGGGCCTCTTGAGCAGTTCTTC. This encodes CASSLVDRGPLEQFF.